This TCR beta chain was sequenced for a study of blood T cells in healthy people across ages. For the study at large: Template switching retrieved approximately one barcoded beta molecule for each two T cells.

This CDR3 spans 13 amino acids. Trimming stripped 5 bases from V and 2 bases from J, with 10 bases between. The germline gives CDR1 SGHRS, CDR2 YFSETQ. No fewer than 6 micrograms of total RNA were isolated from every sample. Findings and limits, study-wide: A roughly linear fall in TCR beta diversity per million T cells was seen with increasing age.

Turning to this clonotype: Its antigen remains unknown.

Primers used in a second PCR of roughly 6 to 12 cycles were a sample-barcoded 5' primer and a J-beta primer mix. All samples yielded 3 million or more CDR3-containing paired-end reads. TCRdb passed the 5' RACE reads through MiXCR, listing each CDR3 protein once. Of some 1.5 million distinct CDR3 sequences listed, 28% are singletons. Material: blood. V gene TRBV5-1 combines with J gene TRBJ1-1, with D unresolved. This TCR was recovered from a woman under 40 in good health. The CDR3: CASRAHTNTEAFF. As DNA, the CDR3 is TGCGCCAGCAGAGCACATACCAACACTGAAGCTTTCTTT.